This is a list of T cell receptor beta chains from one sample in a study of beta chain features in type 1 diabetes. The table came from immunoSEQ multiplex PCR; TCRdb's copy has only in-frame clones and leaves some out. The sample comprises about 360,000 clones, 10% to 15% of which are singletons, and 0.0095% to 0.012% rests with the top ten. The sequencing input was naive CD4+ T cells from blood. These receptors all stem from a woman younger than 35 with type 1 diabetes. Both conserved end residues are trimmed from each CDR3. The D gene is left open where the match is weak.

>TRBV7-2|TRBD2|TRBJ2-1
ASSLALAGGGEQF
>TRBV5-1|NA|TRBJ2-7
ASSLGESYEQY
>TRBV4-3|TRBD2|TRBJ2-7
ASSHTLAGGVNEQY
>TRBV29-1|NA|TRBJ1-2
SVDQVYYGYT
>TRBV5-6|TRBD1|TRBJ2-6
ASSSPGTGFPGANVLT
>TRBV29-1|TRBD1|TRBJ1-2
SGTVTGTGVNYGYT
>TRBV30|NA|NA
AWNSGSYEQY
>TRBV7-3|TRBD2|TRBJ2-1
ASSLLAGGTNEQF
>TRBV7-9|NA|TRBJ1-6
ASSLAGDSRSPLH
>TRBV30|NA|TRBJ2-3
AWSTLLGGTQY
>TRBV15|NA|TRBJ2-3
ATSSFTDTQY
>TRBV18|NA|TRBJ1-4
ASSPAGVGANEKLF
>TRBV11-2|TRBD2|TRBJ2-3
ASSSPVTSGSSDTQY
>TRBV19|TRBD1|TRBJ2-7
ASSPTPGQGIWHEQY
>TRBV5-1|NA|TRBJ2-7
ASSSRGGTYEQY
>TRBV4-2|NA|TRBJ2-1
ASSKRKPDLSSYNEQF
>TRBV27|NA|TRBJ2-5
ASSLEGAETQY
>TRBV18|NA|TRBJ1-5
ASSPASNQPQH
>TRBV2|TRBD2|TRBJ2-1
ASSRTSGSRHEQF
>TRBV28|NA|TRBJ2-7
ASSRLASKQY
>TRBV5-1|TRBD2|TRBJ2-1
ASSLTSGSEREQF
>TRBV18|NA|TRBJ2-7
ASSQQGSFYEQY
>TRBV5-1|NA|TRBJ2-5
ASAGGDQETQY
>TRBV19|TRBD2|TRBJ2-1
ATKREGLYNEQF